The 11 T cell receptor beta chains in this list originate from one sample, sequenced in a study of regulatory T cells in long-lasting Graves disease. Arm-PCR of CDR3 regions and iRepertoire HTBI primers were the basis on which TCR beta libraries were built. TCRdb reanalysed the multiplex PCR reads using MiXCR and keeps one entry per CDR3 protein. The sample has some 430,000 distinct CDR3 sequences, around a fifth seen once. Time point meaning: persistent/refractory GD, antithyroid drugs over 5 years with positive TRAb. Scientists built the TCR library using RNA that was extracted from PBMCs. This material consisted of peripheral blood mononuclear cells (PBMCs), taken when the disease was refractory, from a patient treated with antithyroid drugs. The receptors come from a female donor with Graves disease.

This clonotype was seen ten or more times. The V and J genes are TRBV28 and TRBJ1-2; D is unresolved. This CDR3 spans 11 amino acids. Trimming stripped 7 bases from V and 6 bases from J, with 9 bases between. Germline CDR1 is MDHEN and CDR2 is SYDVKM. This CDR3 reads CASTVGHGYTF. As DNA, the CDR3 is TGTGCCAGCACGGTCGGACATGGCTACACCTTC.

This clonotype was found a few times. The chain has TRBV29-1 and TRBJ2-7; TRBD1 might be the D (5 bases). The CDR3 has 15 residues. The V gene's germline CDR1 is SQVTM and CDR2 ANQGSEA. With 5 bases removed from V and 2 bases from J, the gap between germline ends came to 19 bases. The CDR3, as DNA: TGCAGCGTTTCTGGGGTTGGGCAGGGAACCTACGAGCAGTACTTC. Its translation: CSVSGVGQGTYEQYF.

The V gene is TRBV3-1, the J gene TRBJ1-1; D remains unclear. Germline values: CDR1 LGHDT, CDR2 YNNKEL (reference sequence). This CDR3 contains 14 residues. Trimming removed 1 base from V and 4 bases from J, with 10 bases in between. The CDR3: CASSQVVGSTEAFF. The CDR3 DNA sequence: TGTGCCAGCAGCCAAGTGGTAGGAAGCACTGAAGCTTTCTTT. The complete variable domain, with remaining parts taken from reference TRBV3-1 and TRBJ1-1, reads DTAVSQTPKYLVTQMGNDKSIKCEQNLGHDTMYWYKQDSKKFLKIMFSYNNKELIINETVPNRFSPKSPDKAHLNLHINSLELGDSAVYFCASSQVVGSTEAFFGQGTRLTVV.

The V and J genes are TRBV7-2 and TRBJ2-6; D gene ambiguous. The CDR3 has 16 residues. CDR1 and CDR2 (germline): SGHTA, FQGNSA. V gave up 5 bases and J gave up 2 bases, with 13 bases separating them. The CDR3 nucleotides read TGTGCCAGCAGCCTCCGGCAAGCCCCTGGGGCCAACGTCCTGACTTTC. Translation gives CASSLRQAPGANVLTF.

This clonotype was detected only a few times. The chain recombines TRBV7-6 with TRBJ2-2; D gene unclear. The germline V gene encodes CDR1 SGHVS and CDR2 FNYEAQ. Trimming took 3 bases from V and 5 from J, leaving 10 bases between them. CDR3 length: 14 residues. CDR3 loop: CASSLMGSTGELFF. CDR3 sequence (DNA): TGTGCCAGCAGCTTGATGGGATCAACCGGGGAGCTGTTTTTT.

The chain is built from TRBV28 and TRBJ1-5; 11 positions agree with TRBD1. Trimming at V came to 6 bases and at J to 3 bases, leaving 7 bases not matched to a gene. CDR1 is MDHEN and CDR2 is SYDVKM in the germline V gene. The CDR3 is 16 amino acids. In nucleotides, the CDR3 is TGTGCCAGCAGCATACCGGGACAGGGGGACAATCAGCCCCAGCATTTT. This codes for CASSIPGQGDNQPQHF.

V is TRBV29-1 and J is TRBJ2-3; 9 bases match TRBD2. Germline-derived CDR1 and CDR2 are SQVTM and ANQGSEA. V lost 6 bases to trimming and J lost 1 base; unmatched junction nucleotides: 5. The CDR3 runs 14 residues. The CDR3 DNA reads as TGCAGCGTCGCTCGGACTAGCGGCACAGATACGCAGTATTTT. Protein product: CSVARTSGTDTQYF.

CDR3 coding DNA: TGTGCCAGCAGCTCCGGACAAGGGGGGCGCACTGAAGCTTTCTTT. Protein sequence: CASSSGQGGRTEAFF. The rearrangement uses TRBV3-1 and TRBJ1-1; maybe TRBD1 (6 bases). Germline CDR1 is LGHDT and CDR2 is YNNKEL (reference sequence). The V end was cut by 5 bases, the J end by 4 bases, with 17 bases between. The CDR3 consists of 15 residues.

This clonotype was recorded at least ten times. The rearrangement links TRBV7-2 to TRBJ1-1, with unresolved D. Looked up from germline, CDR1 is SGHTA and CDR2 is FQGNSA. V shed 5 bases and J shed 1 base, with 8 bases lying between them. The length of the CDR3 is 13 residues. CDR3 protein: CASSRLQNTEAFF. In nucleotides, the CDR3 is TGTGCCAGCAGCCGACTCCAGAACACTGAAGCTTTCTTT.

This clonotype was seen a handful of times. A much more abundant neighbour one base away suggests this may be a read error. This chain connects TRBV10-3 to TRBJ1-6, with TRBD1 identical over 7 bases. This CDR3 has 13 amino acids. Looked up from germline, CDR1 is ENHRY and CDR2 is SYGVKD. V trimming: 10 bases; J trimming: 7 bases; junction bases outside the gene matches: 7. This CDR3 reads CATVDRENSPLHF. In nucleotides, the CDR3 is TGTGCCACCGTTGACAGGGAGAATTCACCCCTCCACTTT.

Worth noting for this clonotype: One end of the junction is discordant with germline, which a read error may explain. J is TRBJ2-3 and V is TRBV2, with TRBD2 identical over 14 bases. CDR1 and CDR2 (germline): SNHLY, FYNNEI. The CDR3 contains 17 residues. CDR3 loop: CASRFTGTSGGTGTQYF. CDR3 coding DNA: TGTGCCAGCAGGTTTACCGGGACTAGCGGGGGAACAGGTACGCAGTATTTT.